Reported below is one T cell receptor (beta chain). After removal of 1 base from V and 5 bases from J, the junction contained 7 bases not matched to a gene. From germline, CDR1 is SGHNT and CDR2 YENEEA. The CDR3 length is 16 residues. The sample originates from a study of blood T cell repertoires in COVID-19. Overall study: Nucleic acid was either cDNA or gDNA, and it came from T cells, B-cell-depleted T cells, or PBMCs.

Generated by immunoSEQ multiplex PCR, the TCRdb table keeps only in-frame clones and is missing some. This sample has fewer than 350,000 clones, with roughly 90% found just once. Cohorts were based on clinical histories the participants reported. This chain links TRBV11-3 with TRBJ2-1; 8 positions agree with TRBD2. This receptor was taken from a middle-aged man who had been exposed to COVID-19. The sequenced material came from PBMCs or T cells enriched from blood (not recorded which). Written as DNA, the CDR3 is TGTGCCAGCAGCTTAGGGGGGACTAGAGGTAACAATGAGCAGTTCTTC. The encoded protein is CASSLGGTRGNNEQFF.